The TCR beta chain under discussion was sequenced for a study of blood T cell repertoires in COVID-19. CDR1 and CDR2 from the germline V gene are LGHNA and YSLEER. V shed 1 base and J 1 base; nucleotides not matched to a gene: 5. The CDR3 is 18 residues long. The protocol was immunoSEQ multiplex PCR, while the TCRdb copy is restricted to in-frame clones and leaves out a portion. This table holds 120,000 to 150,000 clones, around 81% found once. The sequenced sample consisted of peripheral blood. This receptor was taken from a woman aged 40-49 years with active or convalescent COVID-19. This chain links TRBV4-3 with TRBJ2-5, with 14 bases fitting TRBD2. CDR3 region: CASSQGQGTSGGQETQYF. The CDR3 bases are TGCGCCAGCAGCCAAGGCCAAGGGACTAGCGGGGGCCAAGAGACCCAGTACTTC.